This TCR beta chain was retrieved from a study of spatial heterogeneity in lung cancer. Study results and caveats: Within tumors, counts of expanded alpha and beta TCRs tracked tumor mutation counts.

Concerning this clonotype: The antigen is not known.

Time point meaning: sample taken at primary tumor resection. The donor population consisted of about 75 patients with untreated, early-stage non-small cell lung cancer. In TCRdb, the 5' RACE reads were re-called with MiXCR into one record per CDR3 protein. The sample shows fewer than 1,500 distinct CDR3 sequences, roughly 20% of them seen only once. The sample consisted of lung tumor tissue, taken at surgery. The sequence was obtained from a male donor with early-stage non-small cell lung cancer.

The CDR3 sequence is CASSPQGPGIGYTF. The CDR3 DNA sequence: TGTGCCAGCAGCCCACAGGGTCCTGGGATTGGCTACACCTTC. The chain couples TRBV6-1 to TRBJ1-2; possible D gene TRBD1, 6 bases. Deletions cut 6 bases from V and 7 bases from J, with 18 bases between. The CDR3 has 14 amino acids. From germline, CDR1 is MNHNS and CDR2 SASEGT.